These 19 T cell receptor beta chains were all obtained from the same sample, sequenced in a study of OX40 agonist ivuxolimab in advanced cancers. Only in-frame clones appear in the TCRdb table, and some are missing; sequencing was by immunoSEQ multiplex PCR. The sample contains roughly 60,000 clones, about four fifths of which appear only once. The sequences come from CD4+ or CD8+ T cells sorted from blood, collected in a trial of the OX40 agonist ivuxolimab. These receptors originate from an adult with an advanced solid tumor such as melanoma, head and neck, liver or kidney cancer.

This chain joins TRBV28 and TRBJ2-5; a weak D match, TRBD2 (5 bases). Trimming removed 7 bases from V and 7 bases from J, with 13 bases in between. The CDR3 runs to 12 residues. Germline V gene sequence: CDR1 MDHEN, CDR2 SYDVKM. The CDR3 reads CASTFAAGTQYF. DNA for the CDR3: TGTGCCAGCACGTTTGCGGCGGGGACCCAGTACTTC. The entire variable domain, with the rest obtained from reference TRBV28 and TRBJ2-5, is as follows: DVKVTQSSRYLVKRTGEKVFLECVQDMDHENMFWYRQDPGLGLRLIYFSYDVKMKEKGDIPEGYSVSREKKERFSLILESASTNQTSMYLCASTFAAGTQYFGPGTRLLVL.

V and J are TRBV29-1 and TRBJ1-2; D gene ambiguous. The CDR3 runs to 14 residues. The V end lost 3 bases, the J end lost 7 bases, and 18 bases lay between the germline ends. Germline-derived CDR1 and CDR2 are SQVTM and ANQGSEA. The DNA of the CDR3 is TGCAGCGTTGATCCCCCCAGTCTCCTCGCTGGCTACACCTTC. It encodes CSVDPPSLLAGYTF.

V is TRBV2 and J is TRBJ2-2; D might be TRBD2 (6 bases). Between the trimmed V and J ends, which lost 5 bases and 4 bases, there was a span of 8 bases. Germline CDR1 is SNHLY and CDR2 is FYNNEI. This CDR3 spans 13 amino acids. The CDR3 sequence is CASSLGGTGELFF. CDR3 bases: TGTGCCAGCAGTTTGGGGGGCACCGGGGAGCTGTTTTTT.

V is TRBV30 and J is TRBJ1-1; D is possibly TRBD1 (5 bases). The V end was cut by 5 bases, the J end by 6 bases, with 19 bases between. This CDR3 has 14 residues. Germline CDR1 reads GTSNPN; CDR2 reads SVGIG (reference sequence). The DNA for the CDR3 is TGTGCCTGGTATCTCAGGGCCCCTACGGCTGAAGCTTTCTTT. It codes for CAWYLRAPTAEAFF.

The CDR3 DNA follows: TGTGCCAGCAGCTTAGTTGCCAGTGACACTAGCACAGATACGCAGTATTTT. Translating it yields CASSLVASDTSTDTQYF. This chain joins TRBV7-6 and TRBJ2-3, with D unresolved. This CDR3 has 17 amino acids. The V and J ends lost 1 base and 0 bases respectively, with 14 bases between them. The germline V gene encodes CDR1 SGHVS and CDR2 FNYEAQ.

The J gene is TRBJ2-3, the V gene TRBV25-1, with 11 positions matching TRBD2. CDR3 size: 17 residues. V shed 4 bases and J 4 bases; nucleotides not matched to a gene: 10. CDR1 and CDR2 from the germline V gene are MGHDK and SYGVNS. CDR3 residues: CASSAFGLAGPADTQYF. CDR3 sequence (DNA): TGTGCCAGCAGTGCTTTCGGACTAGCGGGCCCAGCAGATACGCAGTATTTT.

The chain carries TRBV15 and TRBJ1-2; possible D gene TRBD1, 6 bases. The CDR3 runs to 14 residues. Trimming took 0 bases from V and 9 from J, leaving 14 bases between them. Germline V gene sequence: CDR1 LNHNV, CDR2 YYDKDF (reference sequence). CDR3 coding DNA: TGTGCCACCAGCAGAGAGATACAGGGTGAGAGCTACACCTTC. This encodes CATSREIQGESYTF. The full variable domain, rest sourced from reference TRBV15 and TRBJ1-2, is DAMVIQNPRYQVTQFGKPVTLSCSQTLNHNVMYWYQQKSSQAPKLLFHYYDKDFNNEADTPDNFQSRRPNTSFCFLDIRSPGLGDTAMYLCATSREIQGESYTFGSGTRLTVV.

The V gene is TRBV6-1, the J gene TRBJ2-1; D is unresolved. V lost 2 bases to trimming and J lost 6 bases, with 8 bases between them. Germline assignment: CDR1 MNHNS and CDR2 SASEGT. The CDR3 contains 13 residues. The CDR3 sequence: CASSELAVNEQFF. Here the CDR3 DNA reads TGTGCCAGCAGTGAATTAGCCGTCAATGAGCAGTTCTTC.

J is TRBJ2-7 and V is TRBV12-5; D unresolved. Trimming shortened V by 3 bases and J by 2 bases, and 8 bases separated the two germline ends. Germline CDR1 and CDR2: LGHNT and FRNRAP. This CDR3 region has 13 residues. Here the CDR3 DNA reads TGTGCTAGTGGTTTCGGCAGTACCTACGAGCAGTACTTC. Its translation is CASGFGSTYEQYF.

This chain connects TRBV11-2 to TRBJ1-2, with TRBD1 matching over 12 bases. The CDR3 is 15 residues long. V shed 6 bases, J shed 4 bases, and the junction held 6 bases outside the gene matches. CDR1 SGHAT and CDR2 FQNNGV come from the germline V gene. Here the CDR3 reads CASRPGTGGLYGYTF. Written as DNA, the CDR3 is TGTGCCAGCAGGCCCGGGACAGGGGGCCTCTATGGCTACACCTTC.

The V and J genes are TRBV14 and TRBJ2-7; 9 bases align to TRBD1. This CDR3 is 14 amino acids long. V was pared by 5 bases and J by 2 bases, with 4 bases of the junction left unmatched. Germline CDR1 reads SGHDN; CDR2 reads FVKESK. DNA of the CDR3: TGTGCCAGCAGCTTCCGGACAGGGGCCTACGAGCAGTACTTC. Amino acid sequence: CASSFRTGAYEQYF.

The chain carries TRBV7-2 and TRBJ2-2; the D is unclear. From germline, CDR1 is SGHTA and CDR2 FQGNSA. V gave up 1 base and J gave up 3 bases, with 6 bases separating them. The CDR3 contains 14 residues. The DNA of the CDR3 is TGTGCCAGCAGCTTAGACGTGCACACCGGGGAGCTGTTTTTT. It encodes CASSLDVHTGELFF.

The V gene is TRBV27, the J gene TRBJ1-5, with D maybe TRBD1 (6 bases). The CDR3 loop spans 15 amino acids. Deletions cut 6 bases from V and 1 base from J, with 13 bases between. Germline CDR1 is MNHEY and CDR2 is SMNVEV (reference sequence). This CDR3 is CASSLLQGSNQPQHF. The CDR3 coding sequence is TGTGCCAGCAGCCTCCTGCAGGGGAGCAATCAGCCCCAGCATTTT.

This chain connects TRBV5-5 to TRBJ2-1; D unresolved. The V and J ends lost 6 bases and 0 bases respectively, with 13 bases between them. The CDR3 has 15 residues. CDR1 SGHKS and CDR2 YYEKEE come from the germline V gene (reference sequence). The CDR3 DNA is TGTGCCAGCACCCCACACGAGAGCTCCTACAATGAGCAGTTCTTC. Encoded protein: CASTPHESSYNEQFF.

The gene calls are TRBV7-9 and TRBJ1-1; D gene unclear. The CDR3 consists of 11 residues. The germline V and J ends were trimmed by 3 bases and 7 bases, with 6 bases remaining between them. Germline V CDR1 and CDR2: SEHNR, FQNEAQ (reference sequence). Here the CDR3 reads CASSFRGEAFF. CDR3 bases: TGTGCCAGCAGCTTCCGAGGTGAAGCTTTCTTT. Complete variable domain (other parts from reference TRBV7-9 and TRBJ1-1): DTGVSQNPRHKITKRGQNVTFRCDPISEHNRLYWYRQTLGQGPEFLTYFQNEAQLEKSRLLSDRFSAERPKGSFSTLEIQRTEQGDSAMYLCASSFRGEAFFGQGTRLTVV.

In its sample, this clone was seen a few times. The V call is TRBV10-3, the J call TRBJ2-7; D possibly corresponds to TRBD1 (8 bases). Looked up from germline, CDR1 is ENHRY and CDR2 is SYGVKD. This CDR3 contains 19 residues. V dropped 0 bases and J dropped 2 bases, with 23 bases sitting between them. DNA for the CDR3: TGTGCCATCAGTGAGTCGCGGGGGACAGGATCCCAAGCCGCCTACGAGCAGTACTTC. Amino acids: CAISESRGTGSQAAYEQYF.

In nucleotides, the CDR3 is TGTGCCAGCAGCTTTCATAACAGGGAGGTGGTCTATGGCTACACCTTC. Translation gives CASSFHNREVVYGYTF. The chain combines TRBV7-9 with TRBJ1-2; D perhaps matches TRBD1 (6 bases). Trimming removed 3 bases from V and 4 bases from J, with 18 bases in between. Looked up from germline, CDR1 is SEHNR and CDR2 is FQNEAQ (reference sequence). This CDR3 comprises 16 residues.

The chain combines TRBV5-1 with TRBJ2-5; 15 bases match TRBD2. CDR1 is SGHRS and CDR2 is YFSETQ in the germline V gene. The J segment lost 4 bases and the V segment lost 4 bases, leaving 2 bases of the junction unmatched. This CDR3 has 15 residues. For the CDR3, the DNA is TGCGCCAGCAGCCAGGGACTAGCGGGAGGAGAGACCCAGTACTTC. Amino acid sequence: CASSQGLAGGETQYF.

V gene TRBV18 combines with J gene TRBJ1-1; perhaps TRBD1 as D (6 bases). Per germline, CDR1 KGHSH and CDR2 LQKENI. V was shortened by 3 bases and J by 0 bases, with 11 bases between the two germline ends. The CDR3 totals 15 residues. CDR3 loop: CASSPWTEVNTEAFF. The DNA of the CDR3 is TGTGCCAGCTCACCCTGGACAGAAGTGAACACTGAAGCTTTCTTT.